The T cell receptor (beta chain) described here comes from a study of blood T cell repertoires in COVID-19. About the study: Samples came from the United States, Italy and Spain, spanning acute and convalescent COVID-19. T cells, B-cell-depleted T cells, or PBMCs provided the cDNA or gDNA that served as material.

Trimming left V 1 base short and J 2 bases short, with 17 bases between. This CDR3 region has 17 residues. The V gene's germline CDR1 is MGHRA and CDR2 YSYEKL. Original analysis: Cell counts per sample came from amplifying reference gene primers. Sequenced by immunoSEQ multiplex PCR; TCRdb stores in-frame clones only, minus some. V and J calls and clone size come straight from that table; D and trimming were deduced from the DNA. The sample carries around 210,000 clones, around 81% recorded once. The material sequenced was peripheral blood. This sequence joins TRBV4-1 and TRBJ1-1, with D tentatively TRBD1 (5 bases). The clonotype originates from a woman in her sixties or seventies with acute or convalescent COVID-19. The CDR3, as DNA: TGCGCCAGCAGCCAAGTCCCTCCCGAAACAGGTAACACTGAAGCTTTCTTT. It translates to CASSQVPPETGNTEAFF.